Listed below are T cell receptor beta chains from one sample, sequenced in a study of neurological immune-mediated disorders. TCRdb fed the 5' RACE reads into MiXCR, producing one record per CDR3 protein. This sample has about 14,000 distinct CDR3 sequences, with less than 11% found just once. Sequenced: PBMCs. The origin of the receptors is a middle-aged woman in good health. CDR3s include the opening cysteine and the closing phenylalanine or tryptophan. The D gene is left open where the match is weak. Not every row has a clone size; where given, it reads once, few, many or a size class.

size	J	V	D	DNA	CDR3
many	TRBJ1-1	TRBV12-3/TRBV12-4	-	TGTGCCAGCAGCGTCGGCAATTATGACATGAACACTGAAGCTTTCTTT	CASSVGNYDMNTEAFF
-	TRBJ2-3	TRBV5-6	-	TGTGCCAGCCCAAGCTGGGCAGATACGCAGTATTTT	CASPSWADTQYF
-	TRBJ2-1	TRBV14	-	TGTGCCAGCAGCCAAGGGGCGTGTCCTGGGAATGAGCAGTTCTTC	CASSQGACPGNEQFF
many	TRBJ2-7	TRBV7-2	-	TGTGCCAGCAGCTTAGCAGACGGCCCGGTCTACGAGCAGTACTTC	CASSLADGPVYEQYF
medium-sized	TRBJ2-7	TRBV4-2	-	TGTGCCAGCAGCCAAGAACTAGTAAACGAGCAGTACTTC	CASSQELVNEQYF
medium-sized	TRBJ2-1	TRBV5-1	-	TGCGCCAGCAGCTTAATGACGAGCAATGAGCAGTTCTTC	CASSLMTSNEQFF
many	TRBJ2-5	TRBV5-1	-	TGCGCCAGCAGCTTGGATGGCAGGTCTCAGGAGACCCAGTACTTC	CASSLDGRSQETQYF
many	TRBJ1-1	TRBV5-8	-	TGTGCCAGCAGCTTGGAAGGCGCAGGTCGGTCTGAAGCTTTCTTT	CASSLEGAGRSEAFF
many	TRBJ2-5	TRBV6-5	-	TGTGCCAGCAGTTACTCGAGGGTGGGGAGCCAAGAGACCCAGTACTTC	CASSYSRVGSQETQYF
many	TRBJ2-1	TRBV7-3	-	TGTGCCAGCAGCCTCCAGGGGGGTCCCCTTACTCACAATGAGCAGTTCTTC	CASSLQGGPLTHNEQFF
many	TRBJ2-7	TRBV7-9	TRBD2	TGTGCCAGCAGCGCAATCCGAAGCGGGAGCCCCTACGAGCAGTACTTC	CASSAIRSGSPYEQYF
medium-sized	TRBJ1-5	TRBV28	-	TGTGCCAGCAGCCCGACAGTTAGCAATCAGCCCCAGCATTTT	CASSPTVSNQPQHF
many	TRBJ1-5	TRBV7-8	-	TGTGCCAGCAGCTTAAGTCGGGGAGGAAATCAGCCCCAGCATTTT	CASSLSRGGNQPQHF
many	TRBJ2-7	TRBV3-1	TRBD2	TGTGCCAGCAGCCAAGAGGCAGGGAGGGTCGGTACCTACGAGCAGTACTTC	CASSQEAGRVGTYEQYF
many	TRBJ1-6	TRBV27	TRBD1	TGTGCCAGCAGTTTATGGACAGGGTTTGGGTCCTATAATTCACCCCTCCACTTT	CASSLWTGFGSYNSPLHF
many	TRBJ2-7	TRBV30	-	TGTGCCTGGAGTGTCCAGGGGGGGTCCTACGAGCAGTACTTC	CAWSVQGGSYEQYF
many	TRBJ1-4	TRBV12-3/TRBV12-4	-	TGTGCCAGCAGTTTAGGGCCCGGAAAACTGTTTTTT	CASSLGPGKLFF
many	TRBJ2-1	TRBV7-2	TRBD2	TGTGCCAGCAGCTTACTAGCGGGATCCTACAATGAGCAGTTCTTC	CASSLLAGSYNEQFF
many	TRBJ1-1	TRBV7-9	-	TGTGCCAGCAGCTTAGCCCATTCGGGCACTGAAGCTTTCTTT	CASSLAHSGTEAFF
many	TRBJ2-7	TRBV6-6	TRBD2	TGTGCCAGCAGTTACTCACGGGAGGTTTCCTACGAGCAGTACTTC	CASSYSREVSYEQYF
-	TRBJ2-5	TRBV5-1	-	-	CASSFRRSGANVLTFGAETQYF
many	TRBJ1-1	TRBV11-1	-	TGTGCCAGCAGCTCAACGGGACCGAACACTGAAGCTTTCTTT	CASSSTGPNTEAFF
many	TRBJ1-1	TRBV20-1	TRBD1	TGCAGTGCTAGAGATCTGGGACAGGGAAGAGGAGCTTTCTTT	CSARDLGQGRGAFF
many	TRBJ2-1	TRBV12-3/TRBV12-4	TRBD2	TGTGCCAGCAGTCCACCCGGGACTAGCGGGAGGGGGGTCAATGAGCAGTTCTTC	CASSPPGTSGRGVNEQFF
many	TRBJ2-2	TRBV7-8	TRBD2	TGTGCCAGCAGCTCCCGCGGGGGGTACGATCGACTGAACACCGGGGAGCTGTTTTTT	CASSSRGGYDRLNTGELFF
many	TRBJ1-6	TRBV5-1	-	TGCGCCAGCAGCTTGGGGGGGACACCAAATTCACCCCTCCACTTT	CASSLGGTPNSPLHF
many	TRBJ1-5	TRBV7-2	-	TGTGCCAGCAGCTTAGCTGGAGGGTACCAGCCCCAGCATTTT	CASSLAGGYQPQHF
medium-sized	TRBJ2-1	TRBV20-1	-	TGCAGTGCTAGGCGAGGCCAGCAATGGGATGAGCAGTTCTTC	CSARRGQQWDEQFF
many	TRBJ1-1	TRBV24-1	-	TGTGCCACCAGTGATTTGAGCCCCCCGGGAGGTCGGGGGTTGAACACTGAAGCTTTCTTT	CATSDLSPPGGRGLNTEAFF
many	TRBJ2-7	TRBV20-1	-	TGCAGTGCAAGGGGGGACTCCTACGAGCAGTACTTC	CSARGDSYEQYF
many	TRBJ2-1	TRBV20-1	-	TGCAGTGCTCTGCTCCCTGCTAGTGAGCAGTTCTTC	CSALLPASEQFF
medium-sized	TRBJ1-5	TRBV29-1	-	TGCAGCGTTGGGGCAGGGGTGGACCAGCCCCAGCATTTT	CSVGAGVDQPQHF
many	TRBJ2-1	TRBV20-1	-	TGCAGTGCTAGAGATTGGTCCTCAATCCCCTCATACAATGAGCAGTTCTTC	CSARDWSSIPSYNEQFF
many	TRBJ2-5	TRBV7-3	-	TGTGCCAGCAGCCCCCTTGGGGGGAGAGGGGAGACCCAGTACTTC	CASSPLGGRGETQYF
many	TRBJ2-1	TRBV3-1	TRBD2	TGTGCCAGCAGCCAAGTTCGTCTAGCGGGACCAGGCAGTCAGTTCTTC	CASSQVRLAGPGSQFF
many	TRBJ2-2	TRBV20-1	-	TGCAGTGCTGGAAGGGGGAGTAACGGGGAGCTGTTTTTT	CSAGRGSNGELFF
many	TRBJ2-7	TRBV4-2	-	TGTGCCAGCAGCCAAGCCCCCGGAGAGGGCGAGCAGTACTTC	CASSQAPGEGEQYF
many	TRBJ2-1	TRBV7-2	-	TGTGCCAGCAGCGCCTTGAATGAGCAGTTCTTC	CASSALNEQFF
medium-sized	TRBJ2-7	TRBV9	TRBD2	TGTGCCAGCAGCCCCCAGCCGACTAGCCCCCATATCGAGCAGTACTTC	CASSPQPTSPHIEQYF
many	TRBJ2-7	TRBV20-1	-	TGCAGTGCTAGAGATGCAGGCAAAACCGACGAGCAGTACTTC	CSARDAGKTDEQYF
many	TRBJ2-3	TRBV20-1	TRBD2	TGCAGTGCTAGGCGTAGCGGGAGCAGAGGGGGCACAGATACGCAGTATTTT	CSARRSGSRGGTDTQYF
many	TRBJ2-2	TRBV20-1	TRBD1	TGCAGTGCTTTCCGGACAGGAACGGGGACCGGGGAGCTGTTTTTT	CSAFRTGTGTGELFF
many	TRBJ1-4	TRBV5-1	TRBD1	TGCGCCAGCAAGCCCGGGACAGTAAATGAAAAACTGTTTTTT	CASKPGTVNEKLFF
many	TRBJ2-1	TRBV9	TRBD2	TGTGCCAGCAGCGCGGGGGGTGTGAATGAGCAGTTCTTC	CASSAGGVNEQFF
many	TRBJ2-5	TRBV5-1	TRBD2	TGCGCCAGCAGCTTGGGAGTTAATCGGCGGGGGGTCGAGACCCAGTACTTC	CASSLGVNRRGVETQYF
medium-sized	TRBJ2-7	TRBV9	-	TGTGCCAGCAGCGTAGGGACCCCCCTTGCGGCAGGGAAATACGAGCAGTACTTC	CASSVGTPLAAGKYEQYF